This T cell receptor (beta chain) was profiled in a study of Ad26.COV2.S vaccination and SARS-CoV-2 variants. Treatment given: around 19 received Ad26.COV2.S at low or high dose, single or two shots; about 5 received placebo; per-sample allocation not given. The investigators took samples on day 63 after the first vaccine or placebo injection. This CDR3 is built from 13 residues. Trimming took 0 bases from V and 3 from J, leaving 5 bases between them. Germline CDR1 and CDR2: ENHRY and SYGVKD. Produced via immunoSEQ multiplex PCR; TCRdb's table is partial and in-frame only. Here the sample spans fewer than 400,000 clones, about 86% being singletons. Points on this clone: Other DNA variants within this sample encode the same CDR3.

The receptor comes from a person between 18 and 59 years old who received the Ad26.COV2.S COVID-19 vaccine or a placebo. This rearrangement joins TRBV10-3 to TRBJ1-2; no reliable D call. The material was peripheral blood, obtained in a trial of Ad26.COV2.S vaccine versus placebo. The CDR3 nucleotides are TGTGCCATCAGTGAGTCGGCTGACTATGGCTACACCTTC. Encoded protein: CAISESADYGYTF.